The rows below give T cell receptor beta chains drawn from one sample of a study of PD-L1 blockade in urothelial cancer. Measured with immunoSEQ multiplex PCR; TCRdb has only the in-frame clones, and not every one. The data contain roughly 50,000 clones, 70% to 90% of them singletons. The sample here was PBMCs, taken around atezolizumab (anti-PD-L1) treatment. The receptors were sampled from a man in his 60s with urothelial cancer. The CDR3 runs from the conserved cysteine through the conserved F or W. The D gene is left open where the match is weak. Only part of the rows carry a size: once, few, many, or a class if the clone is expanded.

>-|TRBV4-2|TRBJ1-4|TRBD1
CASSGSGTGAKLFF
TGTGCCAGCAGCGGTAGCGGGACAGGGGCAAAACTGTTTTTT
>once|TRBV2|TRBJ2-5|-
CASSATGGAETQYF
TGTGCCAGCAGTGCGACAGGTGGAGCGGAGACCCAGTACTTC
>-|TRBV6-1|TRBJ2-1|TRBD1
CASSGTGSSYEQFF
TGTGCCAGCAGTGGGACAGGGAGTAGCTATGAGCAGTTCTTC
>-|TRBV6-1|TRBJ2-1|TRBD2
CASSDLAGLYNEQFF
TGTGCCAGCAGTGACCTAGCGGGTCTCTACAATGAGCAGTTCTTC
>-|TRBV7-9|TRBJ2-3|TRBD2
CASLAGGSTDTQYF
TGTGCCAGCCTAGCGGGGGGAAGCACAGATACGCAGTATTTT
>-|TRBV10-3|TRBJ2-7|-
CAISALVAYEQYF
TGTGCCATCAGTGCCCTTGTAGCGTACGAGCAGTACTTC
>-|TRBV7-2|TRBJ2-3|TRBD2
CASSLGLAGWDTQYF
TGTGCCAGCAGCTTAGGTCTAGCGGGGTGGGATACGCAGTATTTT
>-|TRBV5-1|TRBJ1-3|-
CASSLVGQLDSGNTIYF
TGCGCCAGCAGCTTGGTCGGACAGTTGGACTCTGGAAACACCATATATTTT
>-|TRBV6-6|TRBJ1-1|-
CASSNNGETEAFF
TGTGCCAGCAGCAATAACGGGGAAACTGAAGCTTTCTTT
>-|TRBV2|TRBJ1-2|-
CASRWTANYGYTF
TGTGCCAGCAGATGGACAGCAAACTATGGCTACACCTTC
>-|TRBV6-6|TRBJ2-7|-
CASSSVSYEQYF
TGTGCCAGCAGCTCGGTGAGCTACGAGCAGTACTTC
>-|TRBV5-1|TRBJ2-1|TRBD2
CASSLGVRGVEQFF
TGCGCCAGCAGCTTGGGGGTACGGGGGGTTGAGCAGTTCTTC
>-|TRBV7-9|TRBJ2-3|-
CASSGLQDTDTQYF
TGTGCCAGCAGCGGTCTACAGGACACAGATACGCAGTATTTT
>-|TRBV2|TRBJ1-5|TRBD1
CASMDRENQPQHF
TGTGCCAGCATGGACAGGGAAAATCAGCCCCAGCATTTT
>-|TRBV9|TRBJ2-7|TRBD2
CASSVEAAGTYEQYF
TGTGCCAGCAGCGTAGAGGCAGCGGGGACCTACGAGCAGTACTTC
>-|TRBV7-3|TRBJ2-5|-
CASSSLSQETQYF
TGTGCCAGCAGTTCCCTGTCCCAAGAGACCCAGTACTTC
>-|TRBV30|TRBJ1-2|-
CAWSVGAYGYTF
TGTGCCTGGAGTGTAGGGGCCTATGGCTACACCTTC
>-|TRBV7-2|TRBJ2-7|-
CASSLVASGVYYEQYF
TGTGCCAGCAGCTTAGTAGCATCCGGGGTATACTACGAGCAGTACTTC
>-|TRBV2|TRBJ2-5|-
CATLPRKAQETQYF
TGTGCCACCTTACCTCGCAAAGCCCAAGAGACCCAGTACTTC
>-|TRBV27|TRBJ1-6|-
CASSRQRSDSPLHF
TGTGCCAGCAGCCGACAGAGATCGGATTCACCCCTCCACTTT
>-|TRBV5-4|TRBJ2-1|-
CASREEVSYNEQFF
TGTGCCAGCAGGGAGGAGGTTTCCTACAATGAGCAGTTCTTC
>-|TRBV30|TRBJ1-2|TRBD1
CAWRADRGQGYTF
TGTGCCTGGAGGGCCGACAGGGGGCAAGGCTACACCTTC
>-|TRBV6-6|TRBJ1-1|-
CASKVSSGEAFF
TGTGCCAGCAAGGTGTCCTCAGGCGAAGCTTTCTTT
>-|TRBV2|TRBJ2-7|TRBD1
CASSTGVEQYF
TGTGCCAGCAGTACAGGGGTCGAGCAGTACTTC
>once|TRBV7-3|TRBJ1-1|TRBD1
CASSLYGTGGTEAFF
TGTGCCAGCAGCTTATATGGGACAGGGGGGACTGAAGCTTTCTTT
>-|TRBV28|TRBJ1-6|TRBD1
CASSPRTGAYSPLHF
TGTGCCAGCAGTCCACGGACAGGGGCGTATTCACCCCTCCACTTT
>-|TRBV18|TRBJ2-2|-
CASSSQAAINTGELFF
TGTGCCAGCTCGTCCCAAGCGGCGATAAACACCGGGGAGCTGTTTTTT
>-|TRBV5-4|TRBJ2-7|-
CASSLVVLAGRAYEQYF
TGTGCCAGCAGCTTGGTGGTCCTCGCGGGTAGGGCCTACGAGCAGTACTTC
>-|TRBV7-9|TRBJ2-7|TRBD1
CASSFGTGVYEQYF
TGTGCCAGCAGCTTCGGGACAGGGGTCTACGAGCAGTACTTC
>-|TRBV6-6|TRBJ1-1|-
CGIYGETEAFF
TGTGGAATATACGGGGAAACTGAAGCTTTCTTT
>once|TRBV30|TRBJ1-1|TRBD1
CAWGTGAREAFF
TGTGCCTGGGGGACAGGGGCGAGAGAAGCTTTCTTT
>-|TRBV9|TRBJ2-5|-
CASSARGLRDSETQYF
TGTGCCAGCAGCGCGCGGGGGCTTCGTGACTCAGAGACCCAGTACTTC
>-|TRBV9|TRBJ2-2|-
CASSVAAGTGELFF
TGTGCCAGCAGCGTAGCAGCAGGCACCGGGGAGCTGTTTTTT
>-|TRBV5-4|TRBJ2-7|-
CASSNRGSYEQYF
TGTGCCAGCAGCAATCGGGGCTCCTACGAGCAGTACTTC
>-|TRBV7-3|TRBJ1-6|TRBD1
CASSRTGNNSPLHF
TGTGCCAGCAGCCGGACAGGGAATAATTCACCCCTCCACTTT
>-|TRBV5-4|TRBJ1-2|TRBD1
CASSLETGQGFGYTF
TGTGCCAGCAGCTTGGAAACGGGACAGGGTTTTGGCTACACCTTC
>-|TRBV19|TRBJ2-6|-
CASSSPALKGANVLTF
TGTGCCAGTAGCTCTCCCGCGCTAAAGGGGGCCAACGTCCTGACTTTC
>-|TRBV6-5|TRBJ1-4|TRBD1
CASSAAQGTAKLFF
TGTGCCAGCAGCGCCGCTCAGGGGACAGCTAAACTGTTTTTT
>-|TRBV7-8|TRBJ1-5|-
CASSPTPGHDSNQPQHF
TGTGCCAGCAGCCCGACACCGGGACACGATAGCAATCAGCCCCAGCATTTT
>-|TRBV5-1|TRBJ1-2|TRBD1
CASSLTNSTGTVFSGGYTF
TGCGCCAGCAGCTTAACCAACTCGACCGGGACAGTTTTTAGTGGTGGCTACACCTTC
>-|TRBV30|TRBJ2-1|TRBD2
CAWSLRGDDNEQFF
TGTGCCTGGAGTTTGCGGGGGGACGACAATGAGCAGTTCTTC
>-|TRBV29-1|TRBJ2-3|TRBD2
CSVTGGDPDTQYF
TGCAGCGTGACCGGGGGGGACCCAGATACGCAGTATTTT
>-|TRBV7-2|TRBJ1-3|TRBD1
CASSLGGTGLNTIYF
TGTGCCAGCAGCTTAGGAGGGACAGGGCTAAACACCATATATTTT
>-|TRBV5-1|TRBJ2-1|TRBD1
CASSLVGQGNFFNEQFF
TGCGCCAGCAGCTTGGTCGGACAGGGGAATTTTTTCAATGAGCAGTTCTTC
>-|TRBV5-1|TRBJ1-5|-
CASSLGTGYNQPQHF
TGCGCCAGCAGCTTGGGCACAGGGTACAATCAGCCCCAGCATTTT
>-|TRBV7-9|TRBJ1-3|-
CASSYGQDGNTIYF
TGTGCCAGCAGCTATGGACAAGACGGAAACACCATATATTTT